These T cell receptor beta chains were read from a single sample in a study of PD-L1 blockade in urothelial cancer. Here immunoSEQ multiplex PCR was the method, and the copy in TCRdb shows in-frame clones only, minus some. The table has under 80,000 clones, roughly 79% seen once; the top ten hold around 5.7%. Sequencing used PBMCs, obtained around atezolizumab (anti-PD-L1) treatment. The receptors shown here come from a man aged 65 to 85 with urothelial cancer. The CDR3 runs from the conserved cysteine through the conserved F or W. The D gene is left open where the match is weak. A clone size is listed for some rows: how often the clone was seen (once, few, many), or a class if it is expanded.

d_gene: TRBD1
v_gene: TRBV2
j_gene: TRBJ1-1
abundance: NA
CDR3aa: CASCGQGVSTEAFF
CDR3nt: TGTGCCAGCTGTGGACAGGGGGTATCCACTGAAGCTTTCTTT

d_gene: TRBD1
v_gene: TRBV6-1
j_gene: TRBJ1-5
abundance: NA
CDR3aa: CASSHDRGLSQPQHF
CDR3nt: TGTGCCAGCAGCCACGACAGGGGGCTGAGTCAGCCCCAGCATTTT

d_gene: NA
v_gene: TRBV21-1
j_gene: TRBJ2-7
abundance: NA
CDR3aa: CASSLWLQGRVVQYF
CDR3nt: TGTGCCAGCAGCTTGTGGTTACAGGGAAGGGTTGTGCAGTACTTC

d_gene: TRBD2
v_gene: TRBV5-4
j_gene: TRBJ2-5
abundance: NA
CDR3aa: CASSPTSGLSETQYF
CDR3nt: TGTGCCAGCAGCCCGACTAGCGGGCTGTCTGAGACCCAGTACTTC

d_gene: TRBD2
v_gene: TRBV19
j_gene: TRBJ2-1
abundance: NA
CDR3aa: CASSIGLAATNHNEQFF
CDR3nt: TGTGCCAGTAGTATAGGGCTAGCGGCCACTAACCACAATGAGCAGTTCTTC

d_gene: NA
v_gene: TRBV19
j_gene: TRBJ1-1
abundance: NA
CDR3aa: CASTSDLEAFF
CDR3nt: TGTGCCAGTACCTCAGATCTCGAAGCTTTCTTT

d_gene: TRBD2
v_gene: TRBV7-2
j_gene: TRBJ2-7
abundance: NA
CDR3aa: CASRYTSGGSYEQYF
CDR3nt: TGTGCCAGCAGGTATACTAGCGGGGGCTCCTACGAGCAGTACTTC

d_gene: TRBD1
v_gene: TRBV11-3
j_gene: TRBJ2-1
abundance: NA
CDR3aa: CASSIFGTEYNEQFF
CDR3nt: TGTGCCAGCAGCATCTTCGGGACAGAATACAATGAGCAGTTCTTC

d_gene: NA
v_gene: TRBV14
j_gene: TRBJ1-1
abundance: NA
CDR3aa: CASSQPPQGGTEAFF
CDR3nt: TGTGCCAGCAGCCAACCCCCCCAGGGTGGCACTGAAGCTTTCTTT

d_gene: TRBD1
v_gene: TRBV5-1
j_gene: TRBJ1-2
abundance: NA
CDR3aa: CASSLGQGQEYGYTF
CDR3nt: TGCGCCAGCAGCTTGGGACAGGGGCAGGAATATGGCTACACCTTC

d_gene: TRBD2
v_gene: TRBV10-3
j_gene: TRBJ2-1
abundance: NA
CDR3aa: CAISENGGGYNEQFF
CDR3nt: TGTGCCATCAGTGAGAATGGCGGGGGCTACAATGAGCAGTTCTTC

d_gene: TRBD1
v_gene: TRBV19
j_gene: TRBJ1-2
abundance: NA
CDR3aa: CASRMDRGGSGYTF
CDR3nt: TGTGCCAGTAGAATGGACAGGGGAGGTAGTGGCTACACCTTC

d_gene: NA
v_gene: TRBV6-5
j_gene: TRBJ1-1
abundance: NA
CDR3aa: CASSYSYRSTEAFF
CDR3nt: TGTGCCAGCAGTTACTCATATCGGAGCACTGAAGCTTTCTTT

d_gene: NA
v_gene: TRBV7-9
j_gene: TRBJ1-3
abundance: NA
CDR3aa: CASSPTGESGNTIYF
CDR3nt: TGTGCCAGCAGCCCGACGGGGGAGAGTGGAAACACCATATATTTT

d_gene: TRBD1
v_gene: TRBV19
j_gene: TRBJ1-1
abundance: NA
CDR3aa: CASSIAGTGGTEAFF
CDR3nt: TGTGCCAGTAGTATCGCAGGGACAGGGGGAACTGAAGCTTTCTTT

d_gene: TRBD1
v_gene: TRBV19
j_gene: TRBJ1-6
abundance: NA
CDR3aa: CASSPGGQGSPLHF
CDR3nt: TGTGCCAGTAGCCCAGGGGGCCAGGGTTCACCCCTCCACTTT

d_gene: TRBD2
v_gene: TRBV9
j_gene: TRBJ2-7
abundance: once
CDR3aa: CASSVVAGDFEQYF
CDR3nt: TGTGCCAGCAGCGTAGTAGCGGGAGATTTCGAGCAGTACTTC

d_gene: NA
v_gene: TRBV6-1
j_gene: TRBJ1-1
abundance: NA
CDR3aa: CASSDPGKGTEAFF
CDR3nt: TGTGCCAGCAGTGACCCGGGTAAAGGCACTGAAGCTTTCTTT

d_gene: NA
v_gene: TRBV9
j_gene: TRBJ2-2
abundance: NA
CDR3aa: CASPGEGETGELFF
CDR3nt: TGTGCCAGTCCGGGGGAGGGGGAAACCGGGGAGCTGTTTTTT

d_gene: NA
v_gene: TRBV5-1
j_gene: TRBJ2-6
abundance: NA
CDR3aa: CASSLANSGANVLTF
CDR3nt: TGCGCCAGCAGCTTGGCCAACTCTGGGGCCAACGTCCTGACTTTC

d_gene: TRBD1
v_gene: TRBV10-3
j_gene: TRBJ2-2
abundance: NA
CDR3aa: CAISESRGQTNTGELFF
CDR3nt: TGTGCCATCAGTGAGTCGAGGGGACAGACGAACACCGGGGAGCTGTTTTTT

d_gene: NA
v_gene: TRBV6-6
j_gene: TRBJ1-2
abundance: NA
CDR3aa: CASSTGTLNYGYTF
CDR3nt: TGTGCCAGCAGTACCGGGACATTGAACTATGGCTACACCTTC

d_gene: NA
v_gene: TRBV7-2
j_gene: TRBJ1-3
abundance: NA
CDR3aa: CASSLELRGGRRGNTIYF
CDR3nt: TGTGCCAGCAGCTTAGAACTCCGCGGGGGGCGAAGGGGAAACACCATATATTTT

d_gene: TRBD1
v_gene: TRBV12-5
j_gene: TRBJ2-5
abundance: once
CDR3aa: CASGLGQGRETQYF
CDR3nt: TGTGCTAGTGGTTTGGGACAGGGGCGAGAGACCCAGTACTTC

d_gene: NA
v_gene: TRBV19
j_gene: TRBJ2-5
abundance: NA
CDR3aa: CASTKGDGETQYF
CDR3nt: TGTGCCAGTACCAAGGGGGATGGGGAGACCCAGTACTTC

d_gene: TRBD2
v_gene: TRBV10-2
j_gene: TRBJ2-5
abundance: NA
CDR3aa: CASSESGREGIGETQYF
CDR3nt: TGCGCCAGCAGTGAGTCTGGGCGGGAGGGCATAGGAGAGACCCAGTACTTC

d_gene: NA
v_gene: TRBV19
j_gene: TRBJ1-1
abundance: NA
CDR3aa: CASSPVLSGDTEAFF
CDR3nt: TGTGCCAGTAGTCCCGTTTTGTCCGGGGACACTGAAGCTTTCTTT

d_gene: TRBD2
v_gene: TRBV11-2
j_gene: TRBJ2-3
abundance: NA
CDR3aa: CASSLVWASGGLGTDTQYF
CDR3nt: TGTGCCAGCAGCTTAGTATGGGCTAGCGGGGGCCTTGGCACAGATACGCAGTATTTT

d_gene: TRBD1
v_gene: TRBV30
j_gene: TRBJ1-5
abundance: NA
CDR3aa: CAWSRGQGGNQPQHF
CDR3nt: TGTGCCTGGAGCCGAGGACAGGGCGGCAATCAGCCCCAGCATTTT

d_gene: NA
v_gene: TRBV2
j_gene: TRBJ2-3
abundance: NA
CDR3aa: CASRRTVVTDTQYF
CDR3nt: TGTGCCAGCAGGAGGACAGTTGTCACAGATACGCAGTATTTT

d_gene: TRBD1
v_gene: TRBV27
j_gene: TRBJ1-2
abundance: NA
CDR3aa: CASSLNRGGGYTF
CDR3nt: TGTGCCAGCAGTTTAAACAGGGGGGGAGGCTACACCTTC

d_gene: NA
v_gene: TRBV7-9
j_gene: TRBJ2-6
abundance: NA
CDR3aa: CAGRTEIRSGANVLTF
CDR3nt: TGTGCCGGCCGGACAGAAATCCGCTCTGGGGCCAACGTCCTGACTTTC

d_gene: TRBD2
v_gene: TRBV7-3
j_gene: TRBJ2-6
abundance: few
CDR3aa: CASSPSGTRSGANVLTF
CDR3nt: TGTGCCAGCAGCCCTAGCGGGACCCGCTCTGGGGCCAACGTCCTGACTTTC

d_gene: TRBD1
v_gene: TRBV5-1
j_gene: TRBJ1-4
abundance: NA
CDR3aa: CASSVTGGDEKLFF
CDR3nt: TGCGCCAGCAGCGTGACAGGGGGAGATGAAAAACTGTTTTTT

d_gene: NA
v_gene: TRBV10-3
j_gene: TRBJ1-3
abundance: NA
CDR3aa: CAISESGQTGNTIYF
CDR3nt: TGTGCCATCAGTGAGTCCGGACAAACTGGAAACACCATATATTTT

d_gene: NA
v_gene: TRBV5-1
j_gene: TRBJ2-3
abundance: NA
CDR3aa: CASSLGQSTDTQYF
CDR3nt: TGCGCCAGCAGCTTGGGACAGAGCACAGATACGCAGTATTTT

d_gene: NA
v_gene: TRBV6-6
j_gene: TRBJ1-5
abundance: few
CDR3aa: CASSSFGQLSNQPQHF
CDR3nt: TGTGCCAGCAGTAGCTTTGGACAGCTTAGCAATCAGCCCCAGCATTTT

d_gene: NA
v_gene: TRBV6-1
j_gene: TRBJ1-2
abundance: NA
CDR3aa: CASQRNYGYTF
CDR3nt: TGTGCCAGCCAGCGGAACTATGGCTACACCTTC

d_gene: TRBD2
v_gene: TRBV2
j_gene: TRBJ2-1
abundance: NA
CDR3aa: CASSTGTSGFYEQFF
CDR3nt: TGTGCCAGCAGTACCGGGACTAGCGGGTTCTATGAGCAGTTCTTC

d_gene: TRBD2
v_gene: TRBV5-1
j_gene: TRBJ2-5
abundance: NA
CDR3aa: CASFQTSGRAGGETQYF
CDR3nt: TGCGCCAGCTTCCAGACTAGCGGGAGGGCCGGGGGAGAGACCCAGTACTTC

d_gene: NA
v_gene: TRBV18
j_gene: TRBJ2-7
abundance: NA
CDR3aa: CASSREGEAYEQYF
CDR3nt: TGTGCCAGCTCACGGGAAGGGGAAGCCTACGAGCAGTACTTC

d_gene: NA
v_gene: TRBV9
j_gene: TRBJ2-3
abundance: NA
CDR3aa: CASSVRSGPLGPDTQYF
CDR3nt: TGTGCCAGCAGCGTAAGGAGCGGGCCCTTGGGCCCGGATACGCAGTATTTT

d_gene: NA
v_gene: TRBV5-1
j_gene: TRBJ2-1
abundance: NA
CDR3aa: CASSLAGRFAGSSEQFF
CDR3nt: TGCGCCAGCAGCTTGGCGGGTCGGTTTGCGGGAAGTAGTGAGCAGTTCTTC

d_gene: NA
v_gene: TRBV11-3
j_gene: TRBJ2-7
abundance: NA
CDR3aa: CASSLAVHSYEQYF
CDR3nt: TGTGCCAGCAGCTTAGCGGTGCACTCCTACGAGCAGTACTTC

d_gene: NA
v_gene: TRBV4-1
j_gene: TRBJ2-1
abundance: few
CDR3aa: CASSQDLGQRRNEQFF
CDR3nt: TGCGCCAGCAGCCAAGATTTAGGACAGCGGAGGAATGAGCAGTTCTTC

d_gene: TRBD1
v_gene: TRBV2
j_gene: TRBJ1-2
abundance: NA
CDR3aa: CASSDGTGNGYTF
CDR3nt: TGTGCCAGCAGTGACGGGACAGGGAATGGCTACACCTTC